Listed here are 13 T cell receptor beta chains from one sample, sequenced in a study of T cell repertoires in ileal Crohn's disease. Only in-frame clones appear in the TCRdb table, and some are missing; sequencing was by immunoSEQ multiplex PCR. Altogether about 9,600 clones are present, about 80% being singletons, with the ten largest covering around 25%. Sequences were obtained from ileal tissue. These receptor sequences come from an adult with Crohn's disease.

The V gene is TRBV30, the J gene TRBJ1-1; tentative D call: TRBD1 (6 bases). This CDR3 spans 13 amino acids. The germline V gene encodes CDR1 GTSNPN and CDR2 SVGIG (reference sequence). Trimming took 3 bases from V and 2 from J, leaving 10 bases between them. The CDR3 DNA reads TGTGCCTGGAGGGACAGCGGAAACACTGAAGCTTTCTTT. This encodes CAWRDSGNTEAFF.

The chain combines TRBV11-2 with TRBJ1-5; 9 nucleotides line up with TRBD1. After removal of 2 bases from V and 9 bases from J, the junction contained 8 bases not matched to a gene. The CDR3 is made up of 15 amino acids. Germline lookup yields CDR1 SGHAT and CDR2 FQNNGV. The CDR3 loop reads CASSLTGTGPSPQHF. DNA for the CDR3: TGTGCCAGCAGCTTAACCGGGACAGGGCCTTCGCCCCAGCATTTT. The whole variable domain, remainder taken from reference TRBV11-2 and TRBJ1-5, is EAGVAQSPRYKIIEKRQSVAFWCNPISGHATLYWYQQILGQGPKLLIQFQNNGVVDDSQLPKDRFSAERLKGVDSTLKIQPAKLEDSAVYLCASSLTGTGPSPQHFGDGTRLSIL.

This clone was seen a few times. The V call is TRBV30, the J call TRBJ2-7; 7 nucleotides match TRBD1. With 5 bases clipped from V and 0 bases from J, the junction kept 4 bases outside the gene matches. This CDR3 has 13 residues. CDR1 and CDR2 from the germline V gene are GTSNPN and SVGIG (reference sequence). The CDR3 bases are TGTGCCTGGGCCCGGGACAGCTCCTACGAGCAGTACTTC. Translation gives CAWARDSSYEQYF.

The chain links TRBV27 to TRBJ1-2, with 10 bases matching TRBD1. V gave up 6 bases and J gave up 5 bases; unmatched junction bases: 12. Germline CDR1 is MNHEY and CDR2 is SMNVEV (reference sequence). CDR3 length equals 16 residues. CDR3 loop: CASSPLFGTGEYGYTF. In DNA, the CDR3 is TGTGCCAGCAGCCCACTATTCGGGACAGGGGAATATGGCTACACCTTC.

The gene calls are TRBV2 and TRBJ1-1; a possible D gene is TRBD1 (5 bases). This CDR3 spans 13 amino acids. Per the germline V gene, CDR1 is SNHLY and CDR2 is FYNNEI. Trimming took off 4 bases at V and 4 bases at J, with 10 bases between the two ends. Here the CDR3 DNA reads TGTGCCAGCAGTGTACAGGCCCCCACTGAAGCTTTCTTT. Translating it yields CASSVQAPTEAFF.

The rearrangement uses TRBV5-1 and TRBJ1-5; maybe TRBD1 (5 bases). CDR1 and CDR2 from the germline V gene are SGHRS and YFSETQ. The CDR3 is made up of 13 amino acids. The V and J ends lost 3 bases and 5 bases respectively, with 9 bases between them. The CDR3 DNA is TGCGCCAGCAGCTATGAAGGGGATCAGCCCCAGCATTTT. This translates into CASSYEGDQPQHF.

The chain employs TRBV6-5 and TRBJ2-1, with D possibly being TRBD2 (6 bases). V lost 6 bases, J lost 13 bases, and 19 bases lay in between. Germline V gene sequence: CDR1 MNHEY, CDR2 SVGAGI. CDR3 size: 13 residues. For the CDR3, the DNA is TGTGCCAGCAGGGAAGGGGAGGCTTTCCCACAGTTCTTC. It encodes CASREGEAFPQFF.

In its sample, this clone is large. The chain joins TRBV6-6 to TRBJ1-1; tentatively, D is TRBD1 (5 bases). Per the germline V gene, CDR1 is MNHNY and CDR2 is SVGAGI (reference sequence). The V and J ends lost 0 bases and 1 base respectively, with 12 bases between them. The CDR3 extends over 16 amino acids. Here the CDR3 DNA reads TGTGCCAGCAGTTACTCGACCCAGGGAGGGAACACTGAAGCTTTCTTT. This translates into CASSYSTQGGNTEAFF.

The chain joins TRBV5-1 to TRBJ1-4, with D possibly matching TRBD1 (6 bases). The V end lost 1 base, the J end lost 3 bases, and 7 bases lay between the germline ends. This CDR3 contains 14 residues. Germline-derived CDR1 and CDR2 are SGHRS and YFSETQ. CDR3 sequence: CASSLTGPNEKLFF. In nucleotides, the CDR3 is TGCGCCAGCAGCTTGACAGGGCCTAATGAAAAACTGTTTTTT.

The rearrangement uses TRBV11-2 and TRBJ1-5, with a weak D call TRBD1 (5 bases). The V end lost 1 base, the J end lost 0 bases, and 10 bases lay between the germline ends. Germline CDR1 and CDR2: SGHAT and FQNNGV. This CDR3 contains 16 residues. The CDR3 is CASSLAGPNSNQPQHF. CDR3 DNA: TGTGCCAGCAGCTTAGCAGGGCCTAATAGCAATCAGCCCCAGCATTTT.

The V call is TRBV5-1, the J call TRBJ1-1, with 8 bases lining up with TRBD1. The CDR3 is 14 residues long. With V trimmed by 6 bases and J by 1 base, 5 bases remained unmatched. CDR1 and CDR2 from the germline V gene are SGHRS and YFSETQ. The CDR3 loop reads CASTMTGANTEAFF. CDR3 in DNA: TGCGCCAGCACCATGACAGGGGCGAACACTGAAGCTTTCTTT.

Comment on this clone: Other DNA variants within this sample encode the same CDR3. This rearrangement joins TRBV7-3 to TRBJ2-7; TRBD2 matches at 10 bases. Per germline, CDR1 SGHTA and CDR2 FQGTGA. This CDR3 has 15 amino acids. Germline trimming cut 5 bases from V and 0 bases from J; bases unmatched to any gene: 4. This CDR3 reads CASSLSGGSSYEQYF. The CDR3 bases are TGTGCCAGCAGCCTTAGCGGGGGGTCCTCCTACGAGCAGTACTTC.

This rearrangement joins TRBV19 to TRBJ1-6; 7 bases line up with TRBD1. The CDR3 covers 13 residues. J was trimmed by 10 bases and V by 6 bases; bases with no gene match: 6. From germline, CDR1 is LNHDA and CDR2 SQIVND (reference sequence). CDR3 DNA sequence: TGTGCCAGTAGCCAGGACAGGAACTCACCCCTCCACTTT. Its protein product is CASSQDRNSPLHF.